These 19 T cell receptor beta chains were sequenced from one sample in a study of identical twins. TCRdb reprocessed the 5' RACE reads with MiXCR, giving one entry per CDR3 protein. Among some 320,000 distinct CDR3 sequences listed, 9% to 15% were seen once. Separately, the same data were catalogued under a study of yellow fever vaccine responses in identical twins.

What was sequenced was CD8+ T cells sorted from blood. These receptors all come from a woman aged 18-29 years in good health.

This clonotype was found a few times. The J gene is TRBJ1-4, the V gene TRBV27; D unresolved. CDR1 is MNHEY, CDR2 SMNVEV, per germline (reference sequence). There are 14 residues in the CDR3. The V end was cut by 0 bases, the J end by 7 bases, with 9 bases between. CDR3 nucleotides: TGTGCCAGCAGTTTATCACGAAAAGGTGAAAAACTGTTTTTT. It yields the protein CASSLSRKGEKLFF.

The chain employs TRBV19 and TRBJ2-1; possibly TRBD2 for D (7 bases). Germline V CDR1 and CDR2: LNHDA, SQIVND (reference sequence). The V and J ends lost 3 bases and 8 bases respectively, with 17 bases between them. CDR3 length equals 15 residues. This CDR3 reads CASSIGGGAVYEQFF. The CDR3, as DNA: TGTGCCAGTAGTATTGGTGGGGGGGCTGTCTATGAGCAGTTCTTC.

J is TRBJ1-1 and V is TRBV28, with a tentative D call TRBD1 (6 bases). Germline CDR1 and CDR2: MDHEN and SYDVKM. The CDR3 loop spans 15 amino acids. The V end lost 4 bases, the J end lost 10 bases, and 22 bases lay between the germline ends. CDR3 sequence reads: CASSSTPQGQSGAFF. The CDR3 DNA sequence: TGTGCCAGCAGTTCCACTCCCCAGGGGCAGAGCGGAGCTTTCTTT.

This clonotype occurred many times. This rearrangement joins TRBV12-3 or TRBV12-4 to TRBJ2-7; D is ambiguous. The ends were cut back, 5 bases at V and 7 bases at J, with 6 bases in the middle. The CDR3 spans 10 residues. Here the CDR3 reads CASSPLEQYF. CDR3 DNA: TGTGCCAGCAGTCCCTTAGAGCAGTACTTC.

This clonotype was seen more than once but under ten times. The chain combines TRBV2 with TRBJ2-3; D unresolved. V dropped 6 bases and J dropped 1 base, with 14 bases sitting between them. Germline loops: CDR1 SNHLY, CDR2 FYNNEI. The CDR3 has 15 residues. The CDR3 protein is CASSPTFDRTDTQYF. The DNA of the CDR3 is TGTGCCAGCAGCCCCACGTTCGACCGCACAGATACGCAGTATTTT.

The chain joins TRBV19 to TRBJ2-3; TRBD2 is a possible D gene (5 bases). The V end was cut by 6 bases, the J end by 1 base, with 14 bases between. Germline V gene data show CDR1 as LNHDA and CDR2 as SQIVND (reference sequence). The CDR3 is 15 residues long. The CDR3, as DNA: TGTGCCAGTAGAGGAGGTGGGGAAGGCACAGATACGCAGTATTTT. Translation gives CASRGGGEGTDTQYF.

The rearrangement uses TRBV11-3 and TRBJ1-1; no reliable D call. Germline V gives CDR1 SGHNT, CDR2 YENEEA. The CDR3 runs to 12 residues. V was shortened by 5 bases and J by 2 bases, with 6 bases between the two germline ends. The CDR3 region has the DNA TGTGCCAGCAGCGGCAGCAACACTGAAGCTTTCTTT. As protein: CASSGSNTEAFF.

A single count supports this clonotype. This rearrangement joins TRBV27 to TRBJ1-2; 7 bases fit TRBD1. V dropped 5 bases and J dropped 4; count of bases not matched to a gene: 4. Germline lookup yields CDR1 MNHEY and CDR2 SMNVEV (reference sequence). This CDR3 has 13 residues. The DNA of the CDR3 is TGTGCCAGCAGTGGACAGGACCTCTATGGCTACACCTTC. This translates into CASSGQDLYGYTF.

Only a few counts were recorded for this clonotype. The CDR3 reads CASSLWGKSYEQYF. CDR3 in DNA: TGTGCCAGCAGTTTATGGGGGAAGTCCTACGAGCAGTACTTC. The V and J genes are TRBV28 and TRBJ2-7; D is undetermined. The CDR3 totals 14 residues. The V end was cut by 0 bases, the J end by 1 base, with 7 bases between. The germline CDR1 and CDR2 sequences are MDHEN and SYDVKM.

This chain links TRBV7-9 with TRBJ2-2; TRBD1 matches 7 bases. Germline CDR1 is SEHNR and CDR2 is FQNEAQ (reference sequence). The CDR3 length is 17 residues. The junction had 10 bases not matched to a gene; V was cut back by 6 bases and J by 0 bases. This CDR3 reads CASRVGDRAANTGELFF. The DNA of the CDR3 is TGTGCCAGCAGGGTGGGAGACAGGGCCGCGAACACCGGGGAGCTGTTTTTT.

A few counts support this clonotype. This chain connects TRBV5-1 to TRBJ2-5; D is perhaps TRBD2 (5 bases). The V and J ends lost 4 bases and 5 bases respectively, with 18 bases between them. The CDR3 is 15 amino acids. Germline loops: CDR1 SGHRS, CDR2 YFSETQ. In DNA, the CDR3 is TGCGCCAGCAGCCTCCGGGAACTGAAGCCCGAGACCCAGTACTTC. As protein: CASSLRELKPETQYF.

The rearrangement uses TRBV6-1 and TRBJ1-4; D not certain. From germline, CDR1 is MNHNS and CDR2 SASEGT. Trimming took off 2 bases at V and 0 bases at J, with 7 bases between the two ends. The CDR3 sequence is 15 residues long. CDR3 amino acids: CASSELGATNEKLFF. The CDR3 nucleotides are TGTGCCAGCAGTGAATTGGGAGCAACTAATGAAAAACTGTTTTTT.

This clonotype has ten or more counts. The chain recombines TRBV28 with TRBJ2-7; D is undetermined. This CDR3 has 12 residues. The V end was cut by 2 bases, the J end by 4 bases, with 6 bases between. Germline V gives CDR1 MDHEN, CDR2 SYDVKM. The CDR3 loop reads CASSLASYEQYF. In DNA, the CDR3 is TGTGCCAGCAGTTTAGCCTCTTACGAGCAGTACTTC.

This clonotype was counted only a few times. The chain has TRBV5-1 and TRBJ2-4; TRBD2 might be the D (5 bases). The CDR3 length is 14 residues. Trimming removed 4 bases at V and 2 bases at J, with 10 bases between. Germline assignment: CDR1 SGHRS and CDR2 YFSETQ. CDR3 bases: TGCGCCAGCAGCCCGGGGTTAACCAAAAACATTCAGTACTTC. Translated: CASSPGLTKNIQYF.

This chain connects TRBV12-3 or TRBV12-4 to TRBJ2-1; tentatively, D is TRBD2 (6 bases). The CDR3 runs 19 residues. V was shortened by 1 base and J by 3 bases, with 22 bases between the two germline ends. DNA of the CDR3: TGTGCCAGCAGTTTAGGGGGATGGGGTAGCGGAGACCTCTACAATGAGCAGTTCTTC. Amino acids: CASSLGGWGSGDLYNEQFF.

This clonotype was observed a handful of times. This chain links TRBV9 with TRBJ2-7, with a weak D call TRBD2 (5 bases). Trimming pared 4 bases from V and 4 bases from J, leaving 15 bases between. Germline lookup yields CDR1 SGDLS and CDR2 YYNGEE. CDR3 length equals 14 residues. The CDR3 DNA follows: TGTGCCAGCAGCACCAGTAGCGATAATTACGAGCAGTACTTC. This encodes CASSTSSDNYEQYF. The variable domain in full, completed from reference TRBV9 and TRBJ2-7, reads DSGVTQTPKHLITATGQRVTLRCSPRSGDLSVYWYQQSLDQGLQFLIQYYNGEERAKGNILERFSAQQFPDLHSELNLSSLELGDSALYFCASSTSSDNYEQYFGPGTRLTVT.

The table lists this clonotype with a few counts. J is TRBJ2-2 and V is TRBV20-1, with 15 bases aligning to TRBD2. Trimming cost V 0 bases and J 4 bases; bases outside gene matches: 3. Germline CDR1 is DFQATT and CDR2 is SNEGSKA (reference sequence). This CDR3 contains 17 residues. The CDR3 is CSARDGLAGGVTGELFF. The DNA of the CDR3 is TGCAGTGCTAGAGACGGACTAGCGGGAGGGGTCACCGGGGAGCTGTTTTTT.

This clonotype turned up a few times. The chain combines TRBV6-5 with TRBJ2-7, with TRBD2 matching over 10 bases. The J segment lost 4 bases and the V segment lost 4 bases, leaving 10 bases of the junction unmatched. The CDR3 is 16 amino acids. Germline V gene sequence: CDR1 MNHEY, CDR2 SVGAGI. In nucleotides, the CDR3 is TGTGCCAGCAGTTCCCCATTAGCGGGAGGTGGGTACGAGCAGTACTTC. This gives the protein CASSSPLAGGGYEQYF.

The chain recombines TRBV29-1 with TRBJ2-3, with D perhaps matching TRBD2 (5 bases). Germline lookup yields CDR1 SQVTM and CDR2 ANQGSEA. The V end was cut by 4 bases, the J end by 2 bases, with 19 bases between. There are 16 residues in the CDR3. DNA for the CDR3: TGCAGCGTTGTCCCTTTTACAGCGGTAAACACAGATACGCAGTATTTT. Translating it yields CSVVPFTAVNTDTQYF.